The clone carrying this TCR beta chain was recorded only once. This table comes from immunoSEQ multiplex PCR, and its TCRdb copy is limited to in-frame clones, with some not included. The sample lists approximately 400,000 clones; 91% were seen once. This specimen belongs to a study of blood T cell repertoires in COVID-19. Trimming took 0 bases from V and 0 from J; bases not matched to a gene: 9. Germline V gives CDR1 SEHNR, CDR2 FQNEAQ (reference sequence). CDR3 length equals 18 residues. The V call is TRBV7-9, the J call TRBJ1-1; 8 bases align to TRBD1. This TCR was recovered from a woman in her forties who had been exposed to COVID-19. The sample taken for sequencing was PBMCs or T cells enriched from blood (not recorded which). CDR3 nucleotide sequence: TGTGCCAGCAGCTTAGCAGCGACAGGGGCCCTAGTGAACACTGAAGCTTTCTTT. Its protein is CASSLAATGALVNTEAFF.